This TCR beta chain was sequenced in a study of vaccination and CD4 T cells after COVID-19. About the research overall: Cells were stimulated with overlapping spike peptide pools from SARS-CoV-2, HCoV-NL63, HCoV-OC43 and HCoV-229E.

Study observations and caveats: Analysis of convalescent patients found that 304 of 307 vaccine-specific clones were spike mono-reactive.

The Oncomine TCR Beta short-read assay sequenced DNA from cultured CD4+ T cells. In TCRdb, the PCR reads were re-called with MiXCR into one record per CDR3 protein. The sample consists of fewer than 2,000 distinct CDR3 sequences, roughly 60% of them appearing once. A word on this clonotype: Its antigen is not known.

Described treatment: roughly 11-day PBMC culture with coronavirus spike peptide pools or control peptides (ViraFEST assay). One should note that the unexposed donor's CD4+ T cells were collected before the COVID-19 pandemic (2011-2018). ViraFEST relied on peptide pools to expand antigen-specific T cells; the TCRs were sequenced afterward. The germline V gene has CDR1 LNHNV and CDR2 YYDKDF (reference sequence). The CDR3 covers 13 residues. Trimming removed 4 bases at V and 7 bases at J, with 8 bases between. The sample consisted of CD4+ T cells from blood, cultured in vitro. The rearrangement links TRBV15 to TRBJ1-6, with D perhaps matching TRBD1 (6 bases). The clonotype comes from a human donor in good health. In nucleotides, the CDR3 is TGTGCCACCAGCAACAGGGACAATTCACCCCTCCACTTT. It encodes CATSNRDNSPLHF.